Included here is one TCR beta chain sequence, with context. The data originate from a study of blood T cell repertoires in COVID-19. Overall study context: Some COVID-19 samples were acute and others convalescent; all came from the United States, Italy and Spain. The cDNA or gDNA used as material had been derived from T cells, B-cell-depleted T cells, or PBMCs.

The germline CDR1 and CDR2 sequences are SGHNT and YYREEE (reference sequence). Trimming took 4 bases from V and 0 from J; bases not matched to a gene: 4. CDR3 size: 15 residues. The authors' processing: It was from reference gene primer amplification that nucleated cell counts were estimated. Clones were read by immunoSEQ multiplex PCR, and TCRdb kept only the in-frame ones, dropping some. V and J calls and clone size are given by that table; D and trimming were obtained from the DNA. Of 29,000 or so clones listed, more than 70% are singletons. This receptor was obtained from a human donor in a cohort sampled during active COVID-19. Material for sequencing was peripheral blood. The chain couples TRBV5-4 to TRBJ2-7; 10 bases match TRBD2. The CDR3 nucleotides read TGTGCCAGCAGCCTGGGACTAGCGAGCTCCTACGAGCAGTACTTC. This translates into CASSLGLASSYEQYF.